The rows below give T cell receptor beta chains drawn from one sample of a study of blood T cell repertoires in COVID-19. Sequencing was performed with immunoSEQ multiplex PCR; in TCRdb, only in-frame clones are kept and a portion is missing. Of some 240,000 clones in the sample, 65% to 90% were seen once. The sequenced sample consisted of peripheral blood. These receptors originate from a man aged 45-60 years with active or convalescent COVID-19. The CDR3 runs from the conserved cysteine through the conserved F or W. Fields, in order: D gene, J gene, clone size, V gene, CDR3 protein, CDR3 DNA. The D gene is left open where the match is weak. A row's size may be missing; if present it is once, few, many or a size class.

d_gene: NA; j_gene: TRBJ2-1; abundance: NA; v_gene: TRBV12-2; CDR3aa: CASRLALRENRQNEQFF; CDR3nt: TGTGCAAGTCGCTTAGCGTTGCGGGAGAATAGGCAAAATGAGCAGTTCTTC
d_gene: TRBD2; j_gene: TRBJ2-5; abundance: NA; v_gene: TRBV18; CDR3aa: CASSPGLVGETQYF; CDR3nt: TGTGCCAGCTCACCAGGACTAGTGGGAGAGACCCAGTACTTC
d_gene: NA; j_gene: TRBJ2-4; abundance: NA; v_gene: TRBV19; CDR3aa: CASKGRQPENIQYF; CDR3nt: TGTGCCAGTAAGGGGCGACAGCCCGAAAACATTCAGTACTTC
d_gene: TRBD1; j_gene: TRBJ2-1; abundance: NA; v_gene: TRBV3-1/TRBV3-2; CDR3aa: CASSSTWTGEGQFF; CDR3nt: TGTGCCAGCAGCTCTACCTGGACAGGCGAAGGGCAGTTCTTC
d_gene: NA; j_gene: TRBJ1-5; abundance: NA; v_gene: TRBV29-1; CDR3aa: CSVKRTPDQPQHF; CDR3nt: TGCAGCGTTAAAAGGACACCCGATCAGCCCCAGCATTTT
d_gene: NA; j_gene: TRBJ2-1; abundance: once; v_gene: TRBV11-2; CDR3aa: CASSVTGRGEQFF; CDR3nt: TGTGCCAGCAGTGTAACAGGGAGGGGCGAGCAGTTCTTC
d_gene: NA; j_gene: TRBJ2-2; abundance: NA; v_gene: TRBV4-1; CDR3aa: CASSQEPGERTGELFF; CDR3nt: TGCGCCAGCAGCCAAGAACCAGGGGAACGGACCGGGGAGCTGTTTTTT
d_gene: NA; j_gene: TRBJ2-1; abundance: NA; v_gene: TRBV5-1; CDR3aa: CASSLGGTGSYNEQFF; CDR3nt: TGCGCCAGCAGCTTAGGCGGGACCGGCTCCTACAATGAGCAGTTCTTC
d_gene: TRBD1; j_gene: TRBJ2-6; abundance: NA; v_gene: TRBV7-9; CDR3aa: CASRTNTGDGANVLTF; CDR3nt: TGTGCCAGCAGAACAAATACAGGGGATGGGGCCAACGTCCTGACTTTC
d_gene: NA; j_gene: TRBJ1-5; abundance: once; v_gene: TRBV7-2; CDR3aa: CASSFGQGKNQPQHF; CDR3nt: TGTGCCAGCAGCTTCGGGCAGGGAAAGAATCAGCCCCAGCATTTT
d_gene: TRBD2; j_gene: TRBJ2-1; abundance: few; v_gene: TRBV24-1; CDR3aa: CATSDRLASSSYNEQFF; CDR3nt: TGTGCCACCAGTGATAGACTAGCCTCTAGCTCCTACAATGAGCAGTTCTTC
d_gene: TRBD2; j_gene: TRBJ2-3; abundance: NA; v_gene: TRBV3-1/TRBV3-2; CDR3aa: CASSSKNPRGGVADTQYF; CDR3nt: TGTGCCAGCAGCTCGAAGAATCCGCGGGGAGGGGTGGCAGATACGCAGTATTTT
d_gene: TRBD1; j_gene: TRBJ2-1; abundance: NA; v_gene: TRBV7-3; CDR3aa: CASSVGQGPYNEQFF; CDR3nt: TGTGCCAGCAGCGTCGGACAGGGCCCCTACAATGAGCAGTTCTTC
d_gene: TRBD2; j_gene: TRBJ2-3; abundance: NA; v_gene: TRBV28; CDR3aa: CASNNGRAGTDTQYF; CDR3nt: TGTGCCAGCAATAACGGGAGGGCCGGGACAGATACGCAGTATTTT
d_gene: NA; j_gene: TRBJ2-3; abundance: few; v_gene: TRBV7-2; CDR3aa: CASSLPGLDTQYF; CDR3nt: TGTGCCAGCAGCCTACCGGGACTAGATACGCAGTATTTT
d_gene: NA; j_gene: TRBJ2-2; abundance: NA; v_gene: TRBV6-2/TRBV6-3; CDR3aa: CASSSGTSGGELFF; CDR3nt: TGTGCCAGCAGTTCGGGAACGTCCGGCGGGGAGCTGTTTTTT
d_gene: NA; j_gene: TRBJ2-7; abundance: NA; v_gene: TRBV28; CDR3aa: CASSPRTVFEQYF; CDR3nt: TGTGCCAGCAGTCCCCGGACAGTGTTCGAGCAGTACTTC
d_gene: TRBD2; j_gene: TRBJ2-7; abundance: NA; v_gene: TRBV10-3; CDR3aa: CAISESSGWMHEQYF; CDR3nt: TGTGCCATCAGTGAGTCTAGCGGGTGGATGCACGAGCAGTACTTC
d_gene: TRBD1; j_gene: TRBJ1-2; abundance: NA; v_gene: TRBV7-6; CDR3aa: CASSPGQGNYGYTF; CDR3nt: TGTGCCAGCAGCCCGGGACAGGGGAACTATGGCTACACCTTC
d_gene: TRBD1; j_gene: TRBJ1-1; abundance: NA; v_gene: TRBV3-1/TRBV3-2; CDR3aa: CASSLSPGQGFVTEAFF; CDR3nt: TGTGCCAGCAGCCTTAGTCCGGGACAGGGGTTCGTCACTGAAGCTTTCTTT
d_gene: NA; j_gene: TRBJ2-1; abundance: NA; v_gene: TRBV28; CDR3aa: CASSVRTALAYNEQFF; CDR3nt: TGTGCCAGCAGTGTTAGGACAGCCCTCGCCTACAATGAGCAGTTCTTC
d_gene: NA; j_gene: TRBJ2-5; abundance: NA; v_gene: TRBV7-8; CDR3aa: CASSLLERSQETQYF; CDR3nt: TGTGCCAGCAGCTTACTAGAACGGTCTCAAGAGACCCAGTACTTC
d_gene: TRBD2; j_gene: TRBJ2-3; abundance: once; v_gene: TRBV5-4; CDR3aa: CASSLGRILAGGIDTQYF; CDR3nt: TGTGCCAGCAGCTTGGGGCGTATTCTAGCGGGAGGTATAGATACGCAGTATTTT
d_gene: NA; j_gene: TRBJ2-7; abundance: few; v_gene: TRBV10-3; CDR3aa: CAISPIFTGSYEQYF; CDR3nt: TGTGCCATCAGTCCCATCTTTACAGGGAGCTACGAGCAGTACTTC
d_gene: NA; j_gene: TRBJ1-3; abundance: NA; v_gene: TRBV7-8; CDR3aa: CASSQGGTLGGNTIYF; CDR3nt: TGTGCCAGCAGCCAAGGCGGGACCCTTGGGGGAAACACCATATATTTT
d_gene: NA; j_gene: TRBJ1-1; abundance: NA; v_gene: TRBV2; CDR3aa: CASSEDGGTEAFF; CDR3nt: TGTGCCAGCAGTGAAGACGGTGGCACTGAAGCTTTCTTT
d_gene: TRBD1; j_gene: TRBJ1-2; abundance: NA; v_gene: TRBV6-5; CDR3aa: CASSPGPQGASGYTF; CDR3nt: TGTGCCAGCAGCCCAGGCCCACAGGGGGCGAGCGGCTACACCTTC
d_gene: TRBD1; j_gene: TRBJ2-5; abundance: NA; v_gene: TRBV5-4; CDR3aa: CASSFPTGGSETQYF; CDR3nt: TGTGCCAGCAGCTTCCCGACAGGGGGGTCAGAGACCCAGTACTTC
d_gene: TRBD1; j_gene: TRBJ1-3; abundance: few; v_gene: TRBV30; CDR3aa: CAWSTGNGNTIYF; CDR3nt: TGTGCCTGGTCGACAGGGAATGGAAACACCATATATTTT
d_gene: NA; j_gene: TRBJ1-5; abundance: few; v_gene: TRBV28; CDR3aa: CASSLWVGLGNQPQHF; CDR3nt: TGTGCCAGCAGTTTATGGGTAGGACTAGGGAATCAGCCCCAGCATTTT
d_gene: NA; j_gene: TRBJ1-1; abundance: NA; v_gene: TRBV4-1; CDR3aa: CASSQVARLEAFF; CDR3nt: TGCGCCAGCAGCCAAGTGGCGAGACTAGAAGCTTTCTTT
d_gene: NA; j_gene: TRBJ1-2; abundance: NA; v_gene: TRBV5-1; CDR3aa: CASTWAGRGSYGYTF; CDR3nt: TGCGCCAGCACCTGGGCAGGGCGGGGTAGCTATGGCTACACCTTC
d_gene: NA; j_gene: TRBJ1-1; abundance: many; v_gene: TRBV7-9; CDR3aa: CASSLFGDTEAFF; CDR3nt: TGTGCCAGCAGCCTTTTCGGTGACACTGAAGCTTTCTTT
d_gene: NA; j_gene: TRBJ2-3; abundance: once; v_gene: TRBV28; CDR3aa: CASSPGEPVADTQYF; CDR3nt: TGTGCCAGCAGTCCGGGGGAGCCCGTAGCCGATACGCAGTATTTT
d_gene: TRBD2; j_gene: TRBJ2-3; abundance: once; v_gene: TRBV5-4; CDR3aa: CASSLPRGGHTDTQYF; CDR3nt: TGTGCCAGCAGCCTCCCGCGCGGGGGGCACACAGATACGCAGTATTTT
d_gene: NA; j_gene: TRBJ2-5; abundance: NA; v_gene: TRBV19; CDR3aa: CASSIGQVDQETQYF; CDR3nt: TGTGCCAGTAGTATAGGGCAGGTAGACCAAGAGACCCAGTACTTC
d_gene: NA; j_gene: TRBJ1-2; abundance: NA; v_gene: TRBV24-1; CDR3aa: CATSASNQDLRLRLDGYTF; CDR3nt: TGTGCCACCAGTGCATCAAACCAAGATTTAAGACTCCGTCTCGATGGCTACACCTTC
d_gene: TRBD1; j_gene: TRBJ1-1; abundance: NA; v_gene: TRBV6-2/TRBV6-3; CDR3aa: CASSLQGGYTEAFF; CDR3nt: TGTGCCAGCAGCCTACAGGGGGGGTACACTGAAGCTTTCTTT
d_gene: TRBD1; j_gene: TRBJ1-1; abundance: once; v_gene: TRBV3-1/TRBV3-2; CDR3aa: CASSQGRGDRERRTEAFF; CDR3nt: TGTGCCAGCAGCCAAGGACGAGGGGACAGGGAAAGAAGGACTGAAGCTTTCTTT
d_gene: NA; j_gene: TRBJ2-5; abundance: once; v_gene: TRBV3-1/TRBV3-2; CDR3aa: CASSRGAGEETQYF; CDR3nt: TGTGCCAGCTCACGGGGGGCGGGAGAGGAGACCCAGTACTTC
d_gene: NA; j_gene: TRBJ1-2; abundance: NA; v_gene: TRBV7-9; CDR3aa: CASSPGGYTF; CDR3nt: TGTGCCAGCAGCCCAGGCGGCTACACCTTC
d_gene: NA; j_gene: TRBJ2-1; abundance: NA; v_gene: TRBV6-2/TRBV6-3; CDR3aa: CASSYSADPPQFF; CDR3nt: TGTGCCAGCAGTTACTCAGCGGACCCTCCGCAGTTCTTC
d_gene: NA; j_gene: TRBJ2-5; abundance: NA; v_gene: TRBV11-2; CDR3aa: CASSLTDVGDFQETQYF; CDR3nt: TGTGCCAGCAGCTTAACTGACGTTGGGGACTTCCAAGAGACCCAGTACTTC
d_gene: TRBD2; j_gene: TRBJ2-3; abundance: NA; v_gene: TRBV6-2/TRBV6-3; CDR3aa: CASSSPTSGTDTQYF; CDR3nt: TGTGCCAGCAGTTCCCCGACTAGCGGCACAGATACGCAGTATTTT
d_gene: TRBD1; j_gene: TRBJ2-7; abundance: NA; v_gene: TRBV6-5; CDR3aa: CASSPWGTGVHEQYF; CDR3nt: TGTGCCAGCAGCCCATGGGGGACAGGGGTCCACGAGCAGTACTTC
d_gene: NA; j_gene: TRBJ2-3; abundance: NA; v_gene: TRBV4-2; CDR3aa: CASSQVLVVGTDTQYF; CDR3nt: TGTGCCAGCAGCCAAGTCCTAGTGGTAGGCACAGATACGCAGTATTTT
d_gene: TRBD2; j_gene: TRBJ2-1; abundance: NA; v_gene: TRBV9; CDR3aa: CASSVQREGNNEQFF; CDR3nt: TGTGCCAGCAGCGTTCAGCGGGAGGGGAACAATGAGCAGTTCTTC
d_gene: TRBD2; j_gene: TRBJ2-5; abundance: NA; v_gene: TRBV7-2; CDR3aa: CASSLILAGAGETQYF; CDR3nt: TGTGCCAGCAGCCTTATTCTAGCGGGGGCGGGGGAGACCCAGTACTTC
d_gene: NA; j_gene: TRBJ1-1; abundance: NA; v_gene: TRBV5-1; CDR3aa: CASSLGIGSMNTEAFF; CDR3nt: TGCGCCAGCAGCTTGGGTATAGGTAGCATGAACACTGAAGCTTTCTTT